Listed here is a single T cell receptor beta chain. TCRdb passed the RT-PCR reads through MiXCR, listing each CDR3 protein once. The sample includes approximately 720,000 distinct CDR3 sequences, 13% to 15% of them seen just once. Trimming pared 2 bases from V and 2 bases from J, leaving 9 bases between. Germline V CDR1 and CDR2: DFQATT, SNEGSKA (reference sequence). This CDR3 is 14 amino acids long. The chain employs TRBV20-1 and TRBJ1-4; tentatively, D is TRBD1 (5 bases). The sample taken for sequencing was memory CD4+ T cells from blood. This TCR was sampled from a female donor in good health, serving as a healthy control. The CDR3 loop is CSARRQGTNEKLFF. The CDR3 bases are TGCAGTGCTAGAAGGCAGGGCACTAATGAAAAACTGTTTTTT.